This passage covers 16 T cell receptor beta chains from one sample sequenced in a study of cytomegalovirus exposure and HLA in healthy donors. PCR involved 60 Vbeta and 13 Jbeta primers. This table comes from immunoSEQ multiplex PCR, and its TCRdb copy is limited to in-frame clones, with some not included. The sample lists about 70,000 clones; around 86% were seen once. The material sequenced was PBMCs. The receptors shown here come from a young woman in good health and CMV-seronegative.

The V gene is TRBV13, the J gene TRBJ2-5; D possibly corresponds to TRBD2 (5 bases). CDR1 and CDR2 from the germline V gene are PRHDT and FYEKMQ (reference sequence). The CDR3 totals 12 residues. The ends were cut back, 0 bases at V and 9 bases at J, with 8 bases in the middle. CDR3 coding DNA: TGTGCCAGCAGCTTAGGCCAGGAGGCCCAGTACTTC. This codes for CASSLGQEAQYF.

Comments on this clone: Mismatch with germline at one junction end may stem from a read error. The V call is TRBV4-1, the J call TRBJ1-2; no firm D call. The length of the CDR3 is 14 residues. Germline CDR1 and CDR2: MGHRA and YSYEKL. The CDR3 reads CASSQVTVNYGYPF. CDR3 bases: TGCGCCAGCAGCCAAGTAACGGTTAACTATGGCTACCCCTTC.

V gene TRBV28 combines with J gene TRBJ1-5; D may be TRBD1 (6 bases). This CDR3 is built from 16 residues. With 5 bases removed from V and 5 bases from J, the gap between germline ends came to 19 bases. Germline lookup yields CDR1 MDHEN and CDR2 SYDVKM. The CDR3 spells CASSPGGGTQDQPQHF. The CDR3 DNA reads TGTGCCAGCAGTCCGGGGGGCGGGACACAGGATCAGCCCCAGCATTTT.

CDR3 protein: CASSMRQSNYGYTF. The CDR3 DNA sequence: TGTGCCAGTAGTATGCGGCAATCTAACTATGGCTACACCTTC. The chain couples TRBV19 to TRBJ1-2; D unclear. The germline V gene encodes CDR1 LNHDA and CDR2 SQIVND (reference sequence). This CDR3 spans 14 amino acids. V was pared by 3 bases and J by 0 bases, with 8 bases between.

This chain links TRBV6-4 with TRBJ2-1; D gene ambiguous. CDR3 length equals 15 residues. Trimming removed 4 bases at V and 8 bases at J, with 18 bases between. Germline loops: CDR1 MRHNA, CDR2 SNTAGT. CDR3 amino acids: CASSVSPGSLDEQFF. Here the CDR3 DNA reads TGTGCCAGCAGTGTCTCCCCGGGTTCGCTGGATGAGCAGTTCTTC.

This chain links TRBV5-1 with TRBJ1-4; TRBD1 matches at 9 bases. The ends lost 7 bases at V and 2 bases at J; junction bases unmatched: 6. Per the germline V gene, CDR1 is SGHRS and CDR2 is YFSETQ. This CDR3 comprises 15 residues. This CDR3 reads CASGEQGATNEKLFF. The CDR3 nucleotides are TGCGCCAGCGGTGAACAGGGGGCGACTAATGAAAAACTGTTTTTT.

The CDR3 region has the DNA TGTGCCAGCAGCTACACTAGCGGGAGCGAGCAGTACTTC. Translated, it gives CASSYTSGSEQYF. The gene calls are TRBV7-3 and TRBJ2-7, with 11 nucleotides matching TRBD2. The trim removed 4 bases at V and 6 bases at J, leaving 2 bases unmatched. The length of the CDR3 is 13 residues. In germline, CDR1 is SGHTA, CDR2 FQGTGA.

This clone was seen a few times. The chain joins TRBV6-5 to TRBJ2-1, with D possibly being TRBD2 (5 bases). Germline-derived CDR1 and CDR2 are MNHEY and SVGAGI. V gave up 6 bases and J gave up 12 bases, with 15 bases separating them. There are 12 residues in the CDR3. This CDR3 is CASSQVRGRQFF. Written as DNA, the CDR3 is TGTGCCAGCAGCCAGGTTCGGGGAAGGCAGTTCTTC.

The chain has TRBV18 and TRBJ2-1; TRBD1 aligns across 8 bases. The CDR3 has 16 amino acids. The germline CDR1 and CDR2 sequences are KGHSH and LQKENI. V was pared by 2 bases and J by 5 bases, with 8 bases of the junction left unmatched. The CDR3 region has the DNA TGTGCCAGCTCACCAAATACAGGGGGACGAAACAATGAGCAGTTCTTC. Amino acids: CASSPNTGGRNNEQFF.

The rearrangement links TRBV28 to TRBJ1-2; maybe TRBD1 (5 bases). Germline CDR1 MDHEN, CDR2 SYDVKM. The CDR3 is 13 residues long. The ends were cut back, 2 bases at V and 8 bases at J, with 12 bases in the middle. This chain's CDR3 is CASSLLRVGGYTF. In nucleotides, the CDR3 is TGTGCCAGCAGTTTACTCAGGGTCGGAGGCTACACCTTC.

The chain joins TRBV27 to TRBJ2-7, with 9 bases identical to TRBD2. The CDR3 extends over 14 amino acids. V gave up 8 bases and J gave up 6 bases; unmatched junction bases: 11. Germline CDR1 reads MNHEY; CDR2 reads SMNVEV (reference sequence). The CDR3 nucleotides are TGTGCCAGCGGAGGCATTAGCGGGAGAGGCGAGCAGTACTTC. This codes for CASGGISGRGEQYF.

This clone was seen only a few times. The chain joins TRBV10-3 to TRBJ1-1, with D perhaps matching TRBD1 (5 bases). CDR3 length: 14 residues. Germline V gene sequence: CDR1 ENHRY, CDR2 SYGVKD. The ends were cut back, 6 bases at V and 1 base at J, with 12 bases in the middle. As DNA, the CDR3 is TGTGCCATCAGAGAACCACAGGAGAACACTGAAGCTTTCTTT. It is translated as CAIREPQENTEAFF.

This chain links TRBV5-1 with TRBJ1-4, with D perhaps matching TRBD1 (5 bases). The CDR3 totals 15 residues. The V gene's germline CDR1 is SGHRS and CDR2 YFSETQ. The ends were cut back, 4 bases at V and 0 bases at J, with 10 bases in the middle. CDR3 sequence reads: CASSPQAATNEKLFF. As DNA, the CDR3 is TGCGCCAGCAGCCCACAGGCGGCAACTAATGAAAAACTGTTTTTT.

CDR3: CASSEDLVSPSEEQYF. The CDR3, as DNA: TGTGCCAGCAGTGAAGACTTAGTTAGTCCTTCGGAGGAGCAGTACTTC. This chain connects TRBV6-1 to TRBJ2-7; D is unclear. CDR3 length equals 16 residues. V was clipped by 1 base and J by 7 bases, with 20 bases between them. Germline values: CDR1 MNHNS, CDR2 SASEGT.

The chain couples TRBV27 to TRBJ2-5; TRBD2 agrees at 11 bases. The length of the CDR3 is 16 residues. The junction had 7 bases not matched to a gene; V was cut back by 5 bases and J by 2 bases. In germline, CDR1 is MNHEY, CDR2 SMNVEV (reference sequence). The CDR3 sequence: CASSPRVAGGQETQYF. Written as DNA, the CDR3 is TGTGCCAGCAGTCCGCGGGTAGCGGGAGGGCAAGAGACCCAGTACTTC.

This rearrangement joins TRBV4-1 to TRBJ2-5; a weak D match, TRBD1 (6 bases). The closer fit of TRBJ2-7 to the DNA end suggests the J call may be wrong. The germline CDR1 and CDR2 sequences are MGHRA and YSYEKL. This CDR3 comprises 14 residues. DNA for the CDR3: TGCGCCAGCAGCCCGGACAGAATCGACTACGAGCAGTACTTC. It yields the protein CASSPDRIDYEQYF.